The 10 T cell receptor beta chains below were found in one sample sequenced in a study of T cell changes during pregnancy in multiple sclerosis. TCRdb's table, derived via immunoSEQ multiplex PCR, lists solely in-frame clones and lacks some. The sample lists 40,000 to 50,000 clones, about 92% occurring once. The specimen was CD4+ T cells from peripheral blood mononuclear cells, collected in the third trimester of pregnancy. These receptors all come from a female donor with multiple sclerosis, enrolled in a pregnancy study.

The chain links TRBV7-9 to TRBJ2-5; 7 bases are shared with TRBD2. The CDR3 consists of 17 residues. In germline, CDR1 is SEHNR, CDR2 FQNEAQ (reference sequence). The junction had 15 bases not matched to a gene; V was cut back by 7 bases and J by 1 base. CDR3 loop: CASTRNPPAGSQETQYF. CDR3 DNA sequence: TGTGCCAGCACCCGCAACCCCCCAGCGGGGTCCCAAGAGACCCAGTACTTC.

This clone appeared a single time. The rearrangement links TRBV6-6 to TRBJ2-3; 8 bases line up with TRBD2. This CDR3 spans 15 amino acids. The germline gives CDR1 MNHNY, CDR2 SVGAGI (reference sequence). V shed 5 bases and J 2 bases; nucleotides not matched to a gene: 6. CDR3 region: CASSRGGLNTDTQYF. CDR3 DNA: TGTGCCAGCAGTCGGGGGGGACTAAACACAGATACGCAGTATTTT.

The chain has TRBV19 and TRBJ1-1; tentative D call: TRBD1 (6 bases). Trimming stripped 5 bases from V and 0 bases from J, with 16 bases between. This CDR3 has 16 amino acids. CDR1 and CDR2 from the germline V gene are LNHDA and SQIVND (reference sequence). In DNA form, the CDR3 reads TGTGCCAGTAGTGCCCCGGGACAAGCCTTGAACACTGAAGCTTTCTTT. As protein: CASSAPGQALNTEAFF.

V usage is TRBV18 and J usage is TRBJ2-3, with D tentatively TRBD2 (5 bases). V was clipped by 2 bases and J by 2 bases, with 11 bases between them. The CDR3 spans 15 residues. Germline assignment: CDR1 KGHSH and CDR2 LQKENI. In DNA form, the CDR3 reads TGTGCCAGCTCACCAACATCGGGATTCACAGATACGCAGTATTTT. As protein: CASSPTSGFTDTQYF.

The chain has TRBV12-5 and TRBJ1-2, with 7 bases identical to TRBD1. Germline lookup yields CDR1 LGHNT and CDR2 FRNRAP. The CDR3 consists of 17 residues. Germline trimming cut 0 bases from V and 4 bases from J; bases unmatched to any gene: 11. The CDR3 DNA sequence: TGTGCTAGTGGTTTGGTACCCCGCCGGGACAGCTCCTATGGCTACACCTTC. Protein product: CASGLVPRRDSSYGYTF. The variable domain in full, completed from reference TRBV12-5 and TRBJ1-2, reads DARVTQTPRHKVTEMGQEVTMRCQPILGHNTVFWYRQTMMQGLELLAYFRNRAPLDDSGMPKDRFSAEMPDATLATLKIQPSEPRDSAVYFCASGLVPRRDSSYGYTFGSGTRLTVV.

J is TRBJ1-3 and V is TRBV19, with D uncertain. The CDR3 has 15 amino acids. The germline gives CDR1 LNHDA, CDR2 SQIVND (reference sequence). V gave up 4 bases and J gave up 0 bases, with 10 bases separating them. In DNA form, the CDR3 reads TGTGCCAGTAGTAGGAACAGCAACTCTGGAAACACCATATATTTT. Encoded protein: CASSRNSNSGNTIYF.

The CDR3 coding sequence is TGTGCCAGCGGACTCCTCTCCGACAGGGGTGTCTATGGCTACACCTTC. Encoded protein: CASGLLSDRGVYGYTF. The gene calls are TRBV27 and TRBJ1-2; 8 bases map to TRBD1. CDR3 length: 16 amino acids. CDR1 and CDR2 from the germline V gene are MNHEY and SMNVEV (reference sequence). V lost 8 bases, J lost 4 bases, and 15 bases stayed unmatched.

The sample holds one count of this clone. CDR3 coding DNA: TGTGCCAGCAGCTTGGCCCCCGGTCGGGGTGAGCAGTTCTTC. Protein sequence: CASSLAPGRGEQFF. J is TRBJ2-1 and V is TRBV5-6, with a tentative D call TRBD2 (5 bases). The CDR3 length is 14 residues. V lost 0 bases, J lost 9 bases, and 13 bases lay in between. CDR1 is SGHDT, CDR2 YYEEEE, per germline.

The V call is TRBV30, the J call TRBJ2-3; 8 bases are shared with TRBD1. With 0 bases clipped from V and 8 bases from J, the junction kept 10 bases outside the gene matches. This CDR3 region has 15 residues. Germline CDR1 and CDR2: GTSNPN and SVGIG (reference sequence). CDR3 in DNA: TGTGCCTGGAGTGTAGAGGGCCCAGGGGGCGCTACGCAGTATTTT. This translates into CAWSVEGPGGATQYF.

A single count supports this clone. The chain combines TRBV7-6 with TRBJ2-2, with D perhaps matching TRBD2 (5 bases). This CDR3 comprises 15 residues. V was shortened by 8 bases and J by 2 bases, with 15 bases between the two germline ends. Germline loops: CDR1 SGHVS, CDR2 FNYEAQ. The chain's CDR3 is CASHLSGANTGELFF. In DNA form, the CDR3 reads TGTGCCAGCCACCTCAGCGGTGCCAACACCGGGGAGCTGTTTTTT.